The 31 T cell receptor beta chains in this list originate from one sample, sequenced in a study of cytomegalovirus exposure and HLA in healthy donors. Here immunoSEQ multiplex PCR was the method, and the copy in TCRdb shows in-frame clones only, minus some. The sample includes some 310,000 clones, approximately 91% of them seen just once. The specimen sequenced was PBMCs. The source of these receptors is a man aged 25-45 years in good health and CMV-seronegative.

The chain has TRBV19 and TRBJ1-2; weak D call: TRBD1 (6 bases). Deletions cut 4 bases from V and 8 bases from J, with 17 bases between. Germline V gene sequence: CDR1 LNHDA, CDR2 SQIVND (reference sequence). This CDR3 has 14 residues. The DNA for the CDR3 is TGTGCCAGTAGTAACACCCCAGGGGCGCTGGGCTACACCTTC. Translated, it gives CASSNTPGALGYTF.

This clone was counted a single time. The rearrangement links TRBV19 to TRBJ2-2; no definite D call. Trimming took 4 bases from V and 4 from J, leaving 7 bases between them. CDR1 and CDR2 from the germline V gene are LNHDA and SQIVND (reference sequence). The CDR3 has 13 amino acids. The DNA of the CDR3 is TGTGCCAGTAGTAGTACAGTCACCGGGGAGCTGTTTTTT. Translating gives CASSSTVTGELFF.

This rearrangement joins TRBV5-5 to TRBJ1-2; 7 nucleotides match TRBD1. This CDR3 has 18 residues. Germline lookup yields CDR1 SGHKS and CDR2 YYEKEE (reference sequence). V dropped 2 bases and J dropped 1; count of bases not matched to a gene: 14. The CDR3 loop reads CASSLNDRVPIHNYGYTF. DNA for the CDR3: TGTGCCAGCAGCTTAAATGACAGGGTCCCCATCCATAACTATGGCTACACCTTC.

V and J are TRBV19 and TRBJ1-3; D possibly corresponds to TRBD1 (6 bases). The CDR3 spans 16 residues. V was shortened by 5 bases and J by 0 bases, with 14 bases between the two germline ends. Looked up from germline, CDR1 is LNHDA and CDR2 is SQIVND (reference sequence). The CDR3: CASSRMDRVSGNTIYF. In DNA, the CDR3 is TGTGCCAGTAGTCGTATGGACAGAGTCTCTGGAAACACCATATATTTT.

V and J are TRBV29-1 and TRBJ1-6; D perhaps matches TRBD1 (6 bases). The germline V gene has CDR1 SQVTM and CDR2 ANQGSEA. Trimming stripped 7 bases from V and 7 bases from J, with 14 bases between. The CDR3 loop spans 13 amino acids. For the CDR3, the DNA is TGCAGCGCTACACAGGGTGTGAATTCACCCCTCCACTTT. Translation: CSATQGVNSPLHF.

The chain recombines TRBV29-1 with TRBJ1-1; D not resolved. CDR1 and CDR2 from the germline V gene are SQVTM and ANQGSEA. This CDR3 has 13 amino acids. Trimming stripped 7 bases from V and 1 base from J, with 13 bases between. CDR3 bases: TGCAGCGGGAGTAAGGCTTGGAACACTGAAGCTTTCTTT. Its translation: CSGSKAWNTEAFF. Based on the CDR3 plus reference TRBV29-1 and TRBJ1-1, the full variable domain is SAVISQKPSRDICQRGTSLTIQCQVDSQVTMMFWYRQQPGQSLTLIATANQGSEATYESGFVIDKFPISRPNLTFSTLTVSNMSPEDSSIYLCSGSKAWNTEAFFGQGTRLTVV.

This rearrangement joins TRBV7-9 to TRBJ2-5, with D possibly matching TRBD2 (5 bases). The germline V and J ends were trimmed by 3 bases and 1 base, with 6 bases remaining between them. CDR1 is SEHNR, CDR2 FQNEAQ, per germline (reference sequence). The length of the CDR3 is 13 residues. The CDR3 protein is CASSFAGQETQYF. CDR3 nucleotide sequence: TGTGCCAGCAGCTTCGCGGGCCAAGAGACCCAGTACTTC.

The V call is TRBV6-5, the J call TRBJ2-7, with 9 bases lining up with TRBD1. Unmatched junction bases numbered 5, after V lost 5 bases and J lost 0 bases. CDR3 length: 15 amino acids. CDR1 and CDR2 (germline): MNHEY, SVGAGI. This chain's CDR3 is CASSNDRGISYEQYF. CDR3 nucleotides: TGTGCCAGCAGTAACGACAGGGGGATCTCCTACGAGCAGTACTTC.

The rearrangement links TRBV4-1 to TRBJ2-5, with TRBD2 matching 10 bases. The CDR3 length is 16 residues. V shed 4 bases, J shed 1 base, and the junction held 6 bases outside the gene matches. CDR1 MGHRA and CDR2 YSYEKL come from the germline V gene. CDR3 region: CASSPYPSGSQETQYF. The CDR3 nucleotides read TGCGCCAGCAGCCCGTACCCTAGCGGGAGCCAAGAGACCCAGTACTTC.

The CDR3 DNA reads as TGTGCCAGCTCGCCAGGGGGCGGACAGCCCCAGCATTTT. As protein: CASSPGGGQPQHF. This rearrangement joins TRBV18 to TRBJ1-5; 8 bases fit TRBD1. V shed 6 bases, J shed 7 bases, and the junction held 5 bases outside the gene matches. This CDR3 contains 13 residues. CDR1 is KGHSH, CDR2 LQKENI, per germline.

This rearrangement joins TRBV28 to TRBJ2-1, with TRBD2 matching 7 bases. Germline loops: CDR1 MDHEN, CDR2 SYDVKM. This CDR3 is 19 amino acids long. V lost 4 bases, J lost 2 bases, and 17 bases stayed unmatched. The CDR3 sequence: CASSSPQVEASGTYNEQFF. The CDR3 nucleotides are TGTGCCAGCAGTTCGCCCCAGGTCGAGGCTAGCGGAACCTACAATGAGCAGTTCTTC.

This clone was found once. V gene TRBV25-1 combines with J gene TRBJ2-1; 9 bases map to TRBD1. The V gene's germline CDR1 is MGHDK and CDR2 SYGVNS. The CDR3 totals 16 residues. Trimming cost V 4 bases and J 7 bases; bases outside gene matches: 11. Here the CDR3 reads CASSAGQGWYGNEQFF. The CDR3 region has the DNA TGTGCCAGCAGTGCCGGACAGGGGTGGTACGGGAATGAGCAGTTCTTC.

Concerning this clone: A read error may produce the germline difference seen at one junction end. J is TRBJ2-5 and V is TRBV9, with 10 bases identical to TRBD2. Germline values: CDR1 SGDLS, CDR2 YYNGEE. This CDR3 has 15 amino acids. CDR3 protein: CASSVGFASSGGLDF. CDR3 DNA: TGTGCCAGCAGCGTAGGTTTCGCGTCTAGCGGGGGTCTTGACTTC.

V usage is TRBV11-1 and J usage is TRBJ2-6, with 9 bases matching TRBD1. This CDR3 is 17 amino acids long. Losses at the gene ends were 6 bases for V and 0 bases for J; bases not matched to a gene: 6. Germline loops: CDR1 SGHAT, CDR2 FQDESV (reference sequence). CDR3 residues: CASRRQGGGSGANVLTF. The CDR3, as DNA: TGTGCCAGCAGAAGACAGGGGGGAGGCTCTGGGGCCAACGTCCTGACTTTC.

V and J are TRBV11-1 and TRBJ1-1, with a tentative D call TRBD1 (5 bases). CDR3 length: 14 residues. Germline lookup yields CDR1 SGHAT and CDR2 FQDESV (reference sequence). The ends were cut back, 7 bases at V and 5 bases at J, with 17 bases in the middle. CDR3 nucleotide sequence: TGTGCCAGCATCCAAAAGGTAGGGGTTACTGAAGCTTTCTTT. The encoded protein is CASIQKVGVTEAFF. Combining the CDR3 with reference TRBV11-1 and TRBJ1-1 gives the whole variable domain EAEVAQSPRYKITEKSQAVAFWCDPISGHATLYWYRQILGQGPELLVQFQDESVVDDSQLPKDRFSAERLKGVDSTLKIQPAELGDSAMYLCASIQKVGVTEAFFGQGTRLTVV.

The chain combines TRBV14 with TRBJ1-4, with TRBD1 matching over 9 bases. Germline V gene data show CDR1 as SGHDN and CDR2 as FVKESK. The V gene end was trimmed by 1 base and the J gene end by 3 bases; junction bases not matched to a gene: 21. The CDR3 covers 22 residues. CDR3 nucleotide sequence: TGTGCCAGCAGCCAAGGATTAAGGTTGGACAGGGGTTTCGTTCGGGCTAATGAAAAACTGTTTTTT. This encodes CASSQGLRLDRGFVRANEKLFF.

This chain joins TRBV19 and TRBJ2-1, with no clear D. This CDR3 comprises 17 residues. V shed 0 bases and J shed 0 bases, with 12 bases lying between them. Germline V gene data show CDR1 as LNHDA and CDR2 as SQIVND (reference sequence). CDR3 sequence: CASSIDTGSGSYNEQFF. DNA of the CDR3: TGTGCCAGTAGTATAGATACCGGGTCCGGCTCCTACAATGAGCAGTTCTTC.

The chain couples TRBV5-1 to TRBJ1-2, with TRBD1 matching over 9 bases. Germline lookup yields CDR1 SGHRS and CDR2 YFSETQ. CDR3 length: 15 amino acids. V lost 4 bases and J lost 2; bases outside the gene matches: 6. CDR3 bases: TGCGCCAGCAGCCCTCGGACAGGGGTGAACTATGGCTACACCTTC. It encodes CASSPRTGVNYGYTF.

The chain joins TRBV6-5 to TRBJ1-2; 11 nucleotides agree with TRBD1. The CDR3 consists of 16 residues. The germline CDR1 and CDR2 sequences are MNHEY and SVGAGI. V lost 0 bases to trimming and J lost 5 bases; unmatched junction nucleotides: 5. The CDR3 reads CASSYSGGQGAYGYTF. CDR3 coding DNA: TGTGCCAGCAGTTACTCGGGCGGACAGGGGGCTTATGGCTACACCTTC.

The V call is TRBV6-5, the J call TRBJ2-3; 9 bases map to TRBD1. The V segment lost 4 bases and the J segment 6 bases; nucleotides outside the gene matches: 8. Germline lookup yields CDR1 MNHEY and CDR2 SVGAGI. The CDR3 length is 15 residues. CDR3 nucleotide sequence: TGTGCCAGCAGTTCAGGGACAGGGATTCTCGATACGCAGTATTTT. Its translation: CASSSGTGILDTQYF.

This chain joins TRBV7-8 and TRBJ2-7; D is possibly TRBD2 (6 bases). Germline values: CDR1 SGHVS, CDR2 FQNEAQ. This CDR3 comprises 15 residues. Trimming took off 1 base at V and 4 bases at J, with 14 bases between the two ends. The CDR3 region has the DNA TGTGCCAGCAGCTTAGTCGCTAGCGTTGGATACGAGCAGTACTTC. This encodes CASSLVASVGYEQYF. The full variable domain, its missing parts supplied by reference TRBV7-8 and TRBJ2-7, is GAGVSQSPRYKVAKRGQDVALRCDPISGHVSLFWYQQALGQGPEFLTYFQNEAQLDKSGLPSDRFFAERPEGSVSTLKIQRTQQEDSAVYLCASSLVASVGYEQYFGPGTRLTVT.

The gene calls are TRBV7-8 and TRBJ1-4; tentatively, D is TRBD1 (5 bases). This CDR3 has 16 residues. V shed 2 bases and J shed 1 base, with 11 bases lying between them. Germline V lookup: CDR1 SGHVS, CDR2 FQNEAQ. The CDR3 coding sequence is TGTGCCAGCAGCTTACAGGGAGGGTTAACTAATGAAAAACTGTTTTTT. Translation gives CASSLQGGLTNEKLFF.

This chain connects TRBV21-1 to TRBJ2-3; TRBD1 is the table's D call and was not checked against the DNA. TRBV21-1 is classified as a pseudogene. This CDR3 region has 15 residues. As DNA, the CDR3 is TGTGCCAGCATCGCGTCGACAGGGGCTACAGATACGCAGTATTTT. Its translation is CASIASTGATDTQYF.

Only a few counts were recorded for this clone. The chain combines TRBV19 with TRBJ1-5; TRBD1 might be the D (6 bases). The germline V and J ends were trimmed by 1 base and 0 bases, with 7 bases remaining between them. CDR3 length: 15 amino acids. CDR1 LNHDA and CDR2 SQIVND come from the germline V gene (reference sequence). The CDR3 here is CASSIGTASNQPQHF. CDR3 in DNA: TGTGCCAGTAGTATAGGGACAGCTAGCAATCAGCCCCAGCATTTT.

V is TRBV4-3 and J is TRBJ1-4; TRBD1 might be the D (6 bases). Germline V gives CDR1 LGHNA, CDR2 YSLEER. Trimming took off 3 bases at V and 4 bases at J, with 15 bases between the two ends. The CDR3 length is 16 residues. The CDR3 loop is CASSQARQAGNEKLFF. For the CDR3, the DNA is TGCGCCAGCAGCCAGGCAAGACAGGCTGGTAATGAAAAACTGTTTTTT.

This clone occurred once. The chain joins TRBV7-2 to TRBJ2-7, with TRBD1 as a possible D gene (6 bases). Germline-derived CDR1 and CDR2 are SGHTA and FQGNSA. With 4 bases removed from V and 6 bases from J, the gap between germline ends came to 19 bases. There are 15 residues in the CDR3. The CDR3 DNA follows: TGTGCCAGCAGCTCCCACACAGGGTTATCCGTCGAGCAGTACTTC. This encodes CASSSHTGLSVEQYF.

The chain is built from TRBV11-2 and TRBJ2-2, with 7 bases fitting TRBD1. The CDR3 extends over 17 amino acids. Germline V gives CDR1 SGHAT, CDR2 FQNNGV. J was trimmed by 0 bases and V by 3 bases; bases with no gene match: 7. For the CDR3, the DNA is TGTGCCAGCAGCTTTGACAGGGTATGGACGAACACCGGGGAGCTGTTTTTT. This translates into CASSFDRVWTNTGELFF. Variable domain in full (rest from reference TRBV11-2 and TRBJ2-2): EAGVAQSPRYKIIEKRQSVAFWCNPISGHATLYWYQQILGQGPKLLIQFQNNGVVDDSQLPKDRFSAERLKGVDSTLKIQPAKLEDSAVYLCASSFDRVWTNTGELFFGEGSRLTVL.

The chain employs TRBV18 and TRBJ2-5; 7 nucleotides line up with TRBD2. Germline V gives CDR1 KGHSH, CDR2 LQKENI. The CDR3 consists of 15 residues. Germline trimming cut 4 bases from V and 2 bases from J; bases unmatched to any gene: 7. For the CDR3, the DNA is TGTGCCAGCTCACGCGGGGACTACCAACAAGAGACCCAGTACTTC. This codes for CASSRGDYQQETQYF.

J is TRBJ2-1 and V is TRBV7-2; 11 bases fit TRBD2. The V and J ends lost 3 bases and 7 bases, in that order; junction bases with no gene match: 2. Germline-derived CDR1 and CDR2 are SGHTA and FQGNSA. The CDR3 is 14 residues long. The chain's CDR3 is CASSFSGGANEQFF. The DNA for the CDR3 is TGTGCCAGCAGCTTTAGCGGGGGGGCGAATGAGCAGTTCTTC. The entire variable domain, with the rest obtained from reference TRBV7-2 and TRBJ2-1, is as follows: GAGVSQSPSNKVTEKGKDVELRCDPISGHTALYWYRQSLGQGLEFLIYFQGNSAPDKSGLPSDRFSAERTGGSVSTLTIQRTQQEDSAVYLCASSFSGGANEQFFGPGTRLTVL.

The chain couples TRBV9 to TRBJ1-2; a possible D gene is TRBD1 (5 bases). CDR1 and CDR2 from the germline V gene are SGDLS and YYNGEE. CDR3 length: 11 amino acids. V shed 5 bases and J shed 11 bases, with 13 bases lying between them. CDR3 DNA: TGTGCCAGCAGGTATCCAGGGCGGTACACCTTC. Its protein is CASRYPGRYTF.

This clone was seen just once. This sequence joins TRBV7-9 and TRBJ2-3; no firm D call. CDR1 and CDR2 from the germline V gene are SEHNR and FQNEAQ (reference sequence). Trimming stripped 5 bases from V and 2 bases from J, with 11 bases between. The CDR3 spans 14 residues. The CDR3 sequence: CASSPVSSTDTQYF. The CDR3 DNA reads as TGTGCCAGCAGCCCGGTGTCGTCCACAGATACGCAGTATTTT.